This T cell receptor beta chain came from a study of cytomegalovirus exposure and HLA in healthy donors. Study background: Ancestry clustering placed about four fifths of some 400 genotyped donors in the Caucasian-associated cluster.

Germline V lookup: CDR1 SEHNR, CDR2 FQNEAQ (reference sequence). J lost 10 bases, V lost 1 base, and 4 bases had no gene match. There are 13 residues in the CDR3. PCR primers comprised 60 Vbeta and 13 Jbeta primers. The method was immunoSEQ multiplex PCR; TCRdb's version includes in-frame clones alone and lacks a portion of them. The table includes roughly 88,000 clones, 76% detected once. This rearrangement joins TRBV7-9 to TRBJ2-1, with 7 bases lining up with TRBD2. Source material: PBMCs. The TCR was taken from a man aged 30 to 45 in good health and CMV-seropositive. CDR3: CASSLEAGEEQFF. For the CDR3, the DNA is TGTGCCAGCAGCTTAGAGGCGGGGGAAGAGCAGTTCTTC.